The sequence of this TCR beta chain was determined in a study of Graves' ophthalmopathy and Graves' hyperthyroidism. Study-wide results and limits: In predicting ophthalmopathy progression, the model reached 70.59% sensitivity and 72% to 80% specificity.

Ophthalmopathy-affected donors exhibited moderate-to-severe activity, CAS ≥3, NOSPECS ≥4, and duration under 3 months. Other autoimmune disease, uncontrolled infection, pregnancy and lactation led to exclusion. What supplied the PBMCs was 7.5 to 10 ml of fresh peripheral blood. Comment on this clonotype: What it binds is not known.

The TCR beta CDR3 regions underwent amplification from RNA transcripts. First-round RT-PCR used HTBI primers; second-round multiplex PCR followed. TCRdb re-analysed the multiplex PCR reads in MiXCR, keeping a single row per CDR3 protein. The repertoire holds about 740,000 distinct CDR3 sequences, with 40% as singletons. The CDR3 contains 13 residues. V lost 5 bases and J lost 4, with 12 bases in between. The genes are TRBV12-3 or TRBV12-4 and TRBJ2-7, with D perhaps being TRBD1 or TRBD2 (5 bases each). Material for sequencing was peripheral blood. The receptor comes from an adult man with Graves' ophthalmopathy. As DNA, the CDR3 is TGTGCCAGCAGTGCGCAAGGGACGTACGAGCAGTACTTC. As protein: CASSAQGTYEQYF.